These T cell receptor beta chains were read from a single sample in a study of spatial heterogeneity in lung cancer. A single record per CDR3 protein comes from TCRdb applying MiXCR to the 5' RACE reads. Here the sample spans roughly 420 distinct CDR3 sequences, 25% to 35% being singletons. This specimen consisted of lung tumor tissue, obtained at surgery. The receptors originated from a male donor with early-stage non-small cell lung cancer. Both conserved end residues are part of each CDR3. The D gene is left open where the match is weak. Clone size is shown for a subset of rows, as once, few, many or a class of expanded clone.

>TRBV18|TRBJ2-3|NA|NA
CASSPPTARDTQYF
TGTGCCAGCTCACCACCAACCGCCAGAGATACGCAGTATTTT
>TRBV11-2|TRBJ1-6|TRBD1|NA
CASSQGPGGPSYNSPLHF
TGTGCCAGCAGCCAGGGCCCAGGGGGCCCCTCCTATAATTCACCCCTCCACTTT
>TRBV27|TRBJ1-5|TRBD1|large
CASADRVRQPQHF
TGTGCCAGCGCCGACAGGGTTCGACAGCCCCAGCATTTT
>TRBV11-2|TRBJ2-1|NA|large
CASTTDPRDQEFF
TGTGCCAGCACCACGGACCCGCGGGACCAGGAGTTCTTC
>TRBV6-6|TRBJ2-5|NA|hyperexpanded
CASSNPGRLEETQYF
TGTGCCAGCAGCAACCCGGGACGGTTAGAAGAGACCCAGTACTTC
>TRBV18|TRBJ2-7|NA|NA
CASSPRPLVYEQYF
TGTGCCAGCTCACCCCGGCCCTTGGTCTACGAGCAGTACTTC
>TRBV7-2|TRBJ2-7|NA|large
CASSLAAGTLRGEQYF
TGTGCCAGCAGCTTAGCGGCGGGCACACTCAGAGGGGAGCAGTACTTC
>TRBV28|TRBJ2-7|NA|NA
CASSSSALPSEQYF
TGTGCCAGCAGCTCCTCGGCCCTCCCATCCGAGCAGTACTTC
>TRBV5-1|TRBJ2-3|TRBD2|large
CASSKSRTSGAGDTQYF
TGCGCCAGCAGCAAGTCCCGAACTAGCGGGGCCGGAGATACGCAGTATTTT
>TRBV12-3/TRBV12-4|TRBJ2-5|NA|few
CASSLPEGETQYF
TGTGCCAGCAGTTTACCTGAGGGCGAGACCCAGTACTTC
>TRBV7-2|TRBJ2-6|NA|NA
CASSLSTQGTGANVLTF
TGTGCCAGCAGTTTATCCACCCAGGGAACCGGGGCCAACGTCCTGACTTTC
>TRBV6-2/TRBV6-3|TRBJ2-5|NA|NA
CASSYGETQYF
TGTGCCAGCAGTTACGGAGAGACCCAGTACTTC
>TRBV9|TRBJ1-1|TRBD1|NA
CASTPTGGETEAFF
TGTGCCAGCACCCCGACAGGGGGAGAGACTGAAGCTTTCTTT
>TRBV6-1|TRBJ2-1|TRBD2|NA
CASSEQAGRGDNEQFF
TGTGCCAGCAGTGAGCAGGCAGGGAGGGGAGACAATGAGCAGTTCTTC
>TRBV6-5|TRBJ2-4|NA|large
CASSPPVGVSRNIQYF
TGTGCCAGCAGCCCCCCGGTAGGGGTTAGCAGGAACATTCAGTACTTC
>TRBV28|TRBJ1-3|NA|large
CASSPLDGKGRNTIYF
TGTGCCAGCAGTCCACTGGACGGGAAGGGAAGAAACACCATATATTTT
>TRBV11-2|TRBJ2-2|NA|large
CASSPSFLGSTGELFF
TGTGCCAGCAGCCCTAGTTTCCTTGGGTCCACCGGGGAGCTGTTTTTT
>TRBV20-1|TRBJ1-6|TRBD1|large
CSASTRQGGGRNSPLHF
TGCAGTGCTTCGACCCGACAGGGTGGGGGTCGTAATTCACCCCTCCACTTT
>TRBV28|TRBJ2-7|NA|large
CASSQSGTSSYEQYF
TGTGCCAGCAGCCAATCCGGGACGAGTTCCTACGAGCAGTACTTC
>TRBV19|TRBJ1-5|TRBD1|large
CASSQGARNQPQHF
TGTGCCAGTAGTCAGGGGGCTCGCAATCAGCCCCAGCATTTT
>TRBV19|TRBJ2-1|TRBD2|large
CASLSGGPLGEQFF
TGTGCCAGTCTTAGCGGGGGGCCCTTGGGTGAGCAGTTCTTC
>TRBV7-3|TRBJ2-6|NA|NA
CASSLTSSSGANVLTF
TGTGCCAGCAGCTTGACATCTAGCTCTGGGGCCAACGTCCTGACTTTC
>TRBV9|TRBJ1-2|NA|NA
CASSPGKGTLPHYGYTF
TGTGCCAGCAGCCCTGGGAAAGGGACTCTCCCACACTATGGCTACACCTTC
>TRBV11-2|TRBJ2-3|NA|NA
CASGLNSPDTQYF
TGTGCCAGCGGCTTAAACAGTCCAGATACGCAGTATTTT
>TRBV28|TRBJ2-5|NA|large
CASSFDRSQETQYF
TGTGCCAGCAGTTTTGACCGGTCCCAAGAGACCCAGTACTTC
>TRBV9|TRBJ1-2|NA|large
CASSVMNTHGYTF
TGTGCCAGCAGCGTAATGAATACACACGGCTACACCTTC
>TRBV7-3|TRBJ2-3|NA|hyperexpanded
CASSAGGTDTQYF
TGTGCCAGCAGTGCCGGGGGCACAGATACGCAGTATTTT
>TRBV6-2/TRBV6-3|TRBJ2-7|NA|once
CASSYASLEQYF
TGTGCCAGCAGTTACGCCTCCCTCGAGCAGTACTTC